These 5 T cell receptor beta chains share one sample of origin, sequenced in a study of cytomegalovirus exposure and HLA in healthy donors. Vbeta (60) and Jbeta (13) primers were used in the PCR. Measured with immunoSEQ multiplex PCR; TCRdb has only the in-frame clones, and not every one. There are about 140,000 clones in the sample; just under 85% occur only once, and more than 1.5% lies in the top ten. Sequencing used PBMCs. The receptor source for this set is a woman aged 40 to 55 in good health and CMV-seronegative.

In this sample, this clone turned up a few times. This chain uses TRBV6-5 with TRBJ1-1; TRBD1 matches at 8 bases. The CDR3 sequence is 14 residues long. Germline-derived CDR1 and CDR2 are MNHEY and SVGAGI. J was trimmed by 4 bases and V by 2 bases; bases with no gene match: 3. The CDR3: CASSYDRGPTEAFF. CDR3 bases: TGTGCCAGCAGTTACGACAGGGGACCCACTGAAGCTTTCTTT.

The chain joins TRBV7-6 to TRBJ2-1; 14 bases agree with TRBD2. This CDR3 spans 16 amino acids. Germline trimming cut 3 bases from V and 8 bases from J; bases unmatched to any gene: 6. Germline-derived CDR1 and CDR2 are SGHVS and FNYEAQ. CDR3 nucleotides: TGTGCCAGCAGCTTCGGGACTAGCGGGAGTTGGGATGAGCAGTTCTTC. Its translation is CASSFGTSGSWDEQFF.

CDR3 coding DNA: TGTGCCAGCAGCTCTCCCCGGGACTCCTACAATGAGCAGTTCTTC. It specifies CASSSPRDSYNEQFF. The rearrangement uses TRBV5-6 and TRBJ2-1; TRBD2 might be the D (5 bases). There are 15 residues in the CDR3. Per the germline V gene, CDR1 is SGHDT and CDR2 is YYEEEE. Trimming pared 3 bases from V and 0 bases from J, leaving 10 bases between.

This chain joins TRBV10-3 and TRBJ2-7, with 8 nucleotides matching TRBD1. Germline V lookup: CDR1 ENHRY, CDR2 SYGVKD. The V segment lost 11 bases and the J segment 0 bases; nucleotides outside the gene matches: 6. The CDR3 covers 13 residues. CDR3 sequence (DNA): TGTGCCGGCAGGACAGGGAGCTCCTACGAGCAGTACTTC. Its translation is CAGRTGSSYEQYF.

The chain combines TRBV2 with TRBJ1-3; D perhaps matches TRBD1 (6 bases). The CDR3 extends over 15 amino acids. CDR1 and CDR2 (germline): SNHLY, FYNNEI. The V gene lost 4 bases and the J gene lost 2 bases, with 12 bases spanning the gap. CDR3 in DNA: TGTGCCAGCAGTGTAACAGGGCGCCCTGGAAACACCATATATTTT. Residues: CASSVTGRPGNTIYF.